These 25 T cell receptor beta chains were all obtained from the same sample, sequenced in a study of blood T cell repertoires in COVID-19. Data came from immunoSEQ multiplex PCR; TCRdb stores just in-frame clones and leaves some out. The sample consists of 250,000 or so clones, 89% of them appearing once. The sequenced sample consisted of peripheral blood. Source of these receptors: a woman in her forties who had recovered from COVID-19.

As to this clone: Other DNA sequences within the sample encode an identical CDR3. The chain employs TRBV11-2 and TRBJ1-3; no firm D call. The CDR3 extends over 12 amino acids. V gave up 2 bases and J gave up 4 bases, with 3 bases separating them. Germline V gives CDR1 SGHAT, CDR2 FQNNGV. CDR3 sequence reads: CASSLSGNTIYF. CDR3 DNA sequence: TGTGCCAGCAGCTTATCAGGAAACACCATATATTTT.

The count of this clone is one. The chain is built from TRBV6-2 or TRBV6-3 and TRBJ2-1; the D gene is possibly TRBD2 (5 bases). The V gene lost 5 bases and the J gene lost 6 bases, with 11 bases spanning the gap. This CDR3 has 13 amino acids. CDR1 and CDR2 (germline): MNHEY, SVGEGT. In DNA, the CDR3 is TGTGCCAGCAGTCGAGCGGCGGGCAATGAGCAGTTCTTC. As protein: CASSRAAGNEQFF.

The chain recombines TRBV10-3 with TRBJ2-1, with 10 bases fitting TRBD2. The germline gives CDR1 ENHRY, CDR2 SYGVKD. Losses at the gene ends were 11 bases for V and 5 bases for J; bases not matched to a gene: 9. This CDR3 has 14 amino acids. DNA of the CDR3: TGTGCCCTCGCCATAGCGGGGGGACACAATGAGCAGTTCTTC. As protein: CALAIAGGHNEQFF.

J is TRBJ2-3 and V is TRBV3-1 (or the pseudogene TRBV3-2); TRBD2 matches at 14 bases. This CDR3 comprises 17 residues. V shed 4 bases, J shed 4 bases, and the junction held 7 bases outside the gene matches. Per the germline V gene, CDR1 is LGHDT and CDR2 is YNNKEL (reference sequence). The CDR3 loop is CASSPGLAGAWADTQYF. CDR3 sequence (DNA): TGTGCCAGCAGCCCGGGACTAGCGGGAGCGTGGGCAGATACGCAGTATTTT.

This rearrangement joins TRBV19 to TRBJ2-3, with a weak D call TRBD1 (6 bases). This CDR3 is built from 15 residues. Germline V gene data show CDR1 as LNHDA and CDR2 as SQIVND (reference sequence). Trimming shortened V by 3 bases and J by 0 bases, and 10 bases separated the two germline ends. This chain's CDR3 is CASSILGASTDTQYF. CDR3 in DNA: TGTGCCAGTAGTATTTTGGGGGCCAGCACAGATACGCAGTATTTT.

A single count supports this clone. In DNA form, the CDR3 reads TGTGCCAGCAGCGGTACCGGGACAGGTAAGGAGCAGTACGTC. Translated, it gives CASSGTGTGKEQYV. The V and J genes are TRBV5-6 and TRBJ2-7; TRBD1 aligns across 8 bases. Germline CDR1 SGHDT, CDR2 YYEEEE. The CDR3 length is 14 residues. V was clipped by 4 bases and J by 7 bases; unmatched bases: 10.

The CDR3 region is CATSRPEDGIFTGGYTF. DNA for the CDR3: TGTGCCACCAGCAGACCAGAGGACGGGATCTTCACGGGGGGCTACACCTTC. The rearrangement joins TRBV15 to TRBJ1-2; no reliable D call. The CDR3 extends over 17 amino acids. The germline CDR1 and CDR2 sequences are LNHNV and YYDKDF (reference sequence). V was cut by 2 bases and J by 8 bases, with 24 bases left in between.

The genes are TRBV10-3 and TRBJ2-7; 9 bases fit TRBD2. Germline CDR1 ENHRY, CDR2 SYGVKD. There are 16 residues in the CDR3. V trimming: 6 bases; J trimming: 0 bases; junction bases outside the gene matches: 9. The CDR3 spells CAISGGSGGYSYEQYF. The CDR3 coding sequence is TGTGCCATCAGCGGGGGTAGCGGGGGATACTCCTACGAGCAGTACTTC.

V and J are TRBV19 and TRBJ2-2; 9 nucleotides align to TRBD1. The CDR3 covers 15 residues. Germline V gene data show CDR1 as LNHDA and CDR2 as SQIVND (reference sequence). The V segment lost 5 bases and the J segment 4 bases; nucleotides outside the gene matches: 5. CDR3 loop: CASSAQGARTGELFF. The CDR3 DNA reads TGTGCCAGTAGTGCACAGGGGGCGCGCACCGGGGAGCTGTTTTTT. Full variable domain (rest looked up from reference TRBV19 and TRBJ2-2): DGGITQSPKYLFRKEGQNVTLSCEQNLNHDAMYWYRQDPGQGLRLIYYSQIVNDFQKGDIAEGYSVSREKKESFPLTVTSAQKNPTAFYLCASSAQGARTGELFFGEGSRLTVL.

This chain links TRBV11-3 with TRBJ1-2; D is unclear. V lost 6 bases, J lost 8 bases, and 10 bases lay in between. The length of the CDR3 is 11 residues. The V gene's germline CDR1 is SGHNT and CDR2 YENEEA. As DNA, the CDR3 is TGTGCCAGCAGTTCCCTAAACGGCTACACCTTC. Translated: CASSSLNGYTF. The full variable domain, rest sourced from reference TRBV11-3 and TRBJ1-2, is EAGVVQSPRYKIIEKKQPVAFWCNPISGHNTLYWYLQNLGQGPELLIRYENEEAVDDSQLPKDRFSAERLKGVDSTLKIQPAELGDSAVYLCASSSLNGYTFGSGTRLTVV.

The V call is TRBV27, the J call TRBJ1-2; D is perhaps TRBD1 (5 bases). Germline CDR1 MNHEY, CDR2 SMNVEV (reference sequence). Trimming took off 2 bases at V and 4 bases at J, with 14 bases between the two ends. CDR3 length: 15 residues. The CDR3 DNA is TGTGCCAGCAGTTTAACCCGACAGCCTAGCTATGGCTACACCTTC. Its protein product is CASSLTRQPSYGYTF.

The chain links TRBV7-7 to TRBJ2-5; TRBD2 aligns across 15 bases. CDR1 and CDR2 (germline): SSHAT, FNYEAQ (reference sequence). V shed 3 bases, J shed 5 bases, and the junction held 4 bases outside the gene matches. CDR3 length equals 16 residues. CDR3 sequence: CASSFGLAGGRETQYF. The CDR3 bases are TGTGCCAGCAGCTTCGGACTAGCGGGGGGGCGGGAGACCCAGTACTTC.

This chain uses TRBV2 with TRBJ2-4, with a weak D call TRBD1 (5 bases). CDR1 is SNHLY, CDR2 FYNNEI, per germline. The ends were cut back, 4 bases at V and 0 bases at J, with 10 bases in the middle. The CDR3 has 15 amino acids. This chain's CDR3 is CASSGQLLAKNIQYF. In DNA form, the CDR3 reads TGTGCCAGCAGTGGACAGCTTTTAGCCAAAAACATTCAGTACTTC.

This clone was counted a single time. The chain combines TRBV5-1 with TRBJ2-7, with a possible D match to TRBD2 (5 bases). This CDR3 contains 13 residues. From germline, CDR1 is SGHRS and CDR2 YFSETQ. Trimming stripped 1 base from V and 5 bases from J, with 10 bases between. The DNA for the CDR3 is TGCGCCAGCAGCTTGAGGTTCGGGGACGAGCAGTACTTC. It yields the protein CASSLRFGDEQYF.

This chain links TRBV19 with TRBJ1-2; 7 nucleotides agree with TRBD1. The germline gives CDR1 LNHDA, CDR2 SQIVND (reference sequence). CDR3 length equals 15 residues. V dropped 4 bases and J dropped 4; count of bases not matched to a gene: 9. CDR3 sequence reads: CASSTRGQGTYGYTF. CDR3 nucleotide sequence: TGTGCCAGTAGTACAAGGGGGCAGGGGACCTATGGCTACACCTTC.

The CDR3 sequence: CSAHTGYGYTF. CDR3 coding DNA: TGCAGTGCTCACACGGGCTATGGCTACACCTTC. V usage is TRBV20-1 and J usage is TRBJ1-2; no definite D call. Trimming took off 5 bases at V and 4 bases at J, with 8 bases between the two ends. The CDR3 is 11 residues long. Germline V gene lookup returns CDR1 DFQATT and CDR2 SNEGSKA (reference sequence).

The chain uses TRBV19 and TRBJ2-1; D gene uncertain. CDR1 LNHDA and CDR2 SQIVND come from the germline V gene (reference sequence). The CDR3 loop spans 11 amino acids. Deletions cut 9 bases from V and 12 bases from J, with 15 bases between. The CDR3 region has the DNA TGTGCCAGCATAGCCGATTCCGTGCAGTTCTTC. Protein product: CASIADSVQFF.

In its sample, this clone was seen once. V is TRBV24-1 and J is TRBJ2-3; TRBD2 matches at 7 bases. The CDR3 runs 14 residues. The J segment lost 6 bases and the V segment lost 4 bases, leaving 6 bases of the junction unmatched. The germline gives CDR1 KGHDR, CDR2 SFDVKD. CDR3 sequence reads: CATSEPTSVDTQYF. The CDR3 DNA sequence: TGTGCCACCAGTGAACCTACTAGCGTTGATACGCAGTATTTT.

CDR3 protein: CSVGRGLAGNTPDTQYF. CDR3 sequence (DNA): TGCAGCGTGGGAAGGGGACTAGCGGGAAATACCCCCGATACGCAGTATTTT. The rearrangement links TRBV29-1 to TRBJ2-3, with 13 bases aligning to TRBD2. The CDR3 has 17 residues. The V gene end was trimmed by 6 bases and the J gene end by 6 bases; junction bases not matched to a gene: 15. From germline, CDR1 is SQVTM and CDR2 ANQGSEA.

This rearrangement joins TRBV11-2 to TRBJ2-2, with D possibly TRBD1 on 6 matching bases. The CDR3 is made up of 15 amino acids. With 4 bases removed from V and 4 bases from J, the gap between germline ends came to 13 bases. Looked up from germline, CDR1 is SGHAT and CDR2 is FQNNGV. The CDR3 DNA is TGTGCCAGCAGCTCAGTTCTGGGGGCCACCGGGGAGCTGTTTTTT. Its protein product is CASSSVLGATGELFF.

This chain links TRBV7-6 with TRBJ2-5; 10 bases match TRBD1. The V gene end was trimmed by 1 base and the J gene end by 5 bases; junction bases not matched to a gene: 4. The CDR3 covers 15 residues. The germline gives CDR1 SGHVS, CDR2 FNYEAQ. CDR3 residues: CASSLVWGQGETQYF. The DNA of the CDR3 is TGTGCCAGCAGCTTAGTGTGGGGACAGGGGGAGACCCAGTACTTC. The full variable domain, completed using reference TRBV7-6 and TRBJ2-5, is GAGVSQSPRYKVTKRGQDVALRCDPISGHVSLYWYRQALGQGPEFLTYFNYEAQQDKSGLPNDRFSAERPEGSISTLTIQRTEQRDSAMYRCASSLVWGQGETQYFGPGTRLLVL.

This sequence joins TRBV29-1 and TRBJ2-2; no definite D call. From germline, CDR1 is SQVTM and CDR2 ANQGSEA. The CDR3 spans 11 residues. The ends were cut back, 4 bases at V and 3 bases at J, with 3 bases in the middle. The CDR3 sequence: CSVVDTGELFF. The CDR3 DNA reads as TGCAGCGTTGTAGACACCGGGGAGCTGTTTTTT.

This chain joins TRBV5-4 and TRBJ2-7; D ambiguous. The V and J ends lost 0 bases and 6 bases respectively, with 7 bases between them. Germline V gene sequence: CDR1 SGHNT, CDR2 YYREEE (reference sequence). This CDR3 comprises 12 residues. CDR3 sequence reads: CASSLGSGEQYF. The CDR3 DNA reads TGTGCCAGCAGCTTGGGTTCGGGCGAGCAGTACTTC.

The chain joins TRBV12-1 to TRBJ2-4; the table's D call TRBD2 went unverified against the DNA. TRBV12-1 is classified as a pseudogene. This CDR3 region has 18 residues. CDR3 nucleotides: TGTGCCAGCAGTATGACTAGCGGGAGGGCCGTAGCCAAAAACATTCAGTACTTC. It translates to CASSMTSGRAVAKNIQYF.

The chain recombines TRBV24-1 with TRBJ1-2; weak D call: TRBD1 (5 bases). Trimming pared 2 bases from V and 5 bases from J, leaving 8 bases between. The CDR3 length is 13 residues. Germline loops: CDR1 KGHDR, CDR2 SFDVKD. The CDR3 DNA is TGTGCCACCAGTGATTCCAGACAGTATGGCTACACCTTC. The encoded protein is CATSDSRQYGYTF.